Each of the 31 T cell receptor beta chains below was sequenced from the same sample in a study of T cell repertoires in cytomegalovirus infection. TCRdb analysed the reads with MiXCR anew, one entry per CDR3 protein. The sample carries about 890,000 distinct CDR3 sequences, 31% recorded once. The antigens these receptors bind are not known. Specimen: cultured CD8+ T cells from PBMCs, collected from culture after CMV antigen stimulation. The receptors stem from a human donor in good health (CMV status not recorded). Some clones in this sample may be carry-over from other donors' samples.

The chain uses TRBV27 and TRBJ2-3, with D possibly being TRBD2 (6 bases). Looked up from germline, CDR1 is MNHEY and CDR2 is SMNVEV (reference sequence). This CDR3 contains 17 residues. V was pared by 2 bases and J by 3 bases, with 18 bases between. CDR3 in DNA: TGTGCCAGCAGTTTACCCGGAGGCGGGACGGTTACAGATACGCAGTATTTT. It translates to CASSLPGGGTVTDTQYF.

This clonotype was recorded only once. A much larger clone lies a single base off, so this may be a read error. V is TRBV2 and J is TRBJ2-7; 10 positions agree with TRBD1. The CDR3 consists of 19 residues. Germline CDR1 reads SNHLY; CDR2 reads FYNNEI. CDR3 region: CASSVSYSPGQGSSYGQYF. The DNA of the CDR3 is TGTGCCAGCAGTGTATCATATTCGCCGGGACAGGGGTCCTCCTACGGGCAGTACTTC.

V is TRBV7-9 and J is TRBJ1-3; 9 nucleotides match TRBD1. V was pared by 5 bases and J by 2 bases, with 10 bases of the junction left unmatched. Germline CDR1 SEHNR, CDR2 FQNEAQ (reference sequence). CDR3 size: 17 residues. CDR3 sequence: CASSPPLGTGPGNTIYF. Here the CDR3 DNA reads TGTGCCAGCAGCCCCCCCCTAGGGACAGGGCCTGGAAACACCATATATTTT.

Only a few counts were recorded for this clonotype. The rearrangement links TRBV2 to TRBJ2-2; TRBD2 might be the D (5 bases). CDR1 and CDR2 (germline): SNHLY, FYNNEI. The CDR3 length is 12 residues. Trimming left V 7 bases short and J 5 bases short, with 8 bases between. CDR3: CASMLATGELFF. CDR3 nucleotide sequence: TGTGCCAGCATGTTAGCGACCGGGGAGCTGTTTTTT.

In its sample, this clonotype was seen many times. The chain links TRBV7-2 to TRBJ1-1; TRBD1 might be the D (6 bases). This CDR3 has 14 residues. The V end lost 1 base, the J end lost 5 bases, and 11 bases lay between the germline ends. Germline CDR1 reads SGHTA; CDR2 reads FQGNSA. CDR3 coding DNA: TGTGCCAGCAGCTTAGGAGGGGGGGCGACTGAAGCTTTCTTT. Its translation is CASSLGGGATEAFF.

This clonotype was detected ten times or more. This chain connects TRBV7-8 to TRBJ1-1; D unresolved. Per germline, CDR1 SGHVS and CDR2 FQNEAQ. CDR3 length: 13 residues. The germline V and J ends were trimmed by 5 bases and 8 bases, with 15 bases remaining between them. The chain's CDR3 is CASSPSRAVEAFF. CDR3 nucleotides: TGTGCCAGCAGCCCTTCCCGGGCGGTGGAAGCTTTCTTT.

The CDR3 sequence: CSARDVRREGLTGELFF. The CDR3 nucleotides read TGCAGTGCTAGAGATGTAAGGAGGGAAGGATTGACCGGGGAGCTGTTTTTT. V usage is TRBV20-1 and J usage is TRBJ2-2; TRBD2 is a possible D gene (6 bases). V lost 0 bases to trimming and J lost 5 bases, with 19 bases between them. Germline V gene data show CDR1 as DFQATT and CDR2 as SNEGSKA (reference sequence). The CDR3 loop spans 17 amino acids.

The chain links TRBV7-9 to TRBJ1-4; D remains unclear. The CDR3 runs 15 residues. Germline CDR1 and CDR2: SEHNR and FQNEAQ (reference sequence). V lost 6 bases and J lost 0, with 11 bases in between. In DNA form, the CDR3 reads TGTGCCAGCAGGTCCGGGCGGACAACTAATGAAAAACTGTTTTTT. Encoded protein: CASRSGRTTNEKLFF.

This clonotype was found a few times. V usage is TRBV6-6 and J usage is TRBJ1-1; the D is unclear. The CDR3 extends over 12 amino acids. Trimming took 2 bases from V and 11 from J, leaving 12 bases between them. Germline loops: CDR1 MNHNY, CDR2 SVGAGI (reference sequence). This chain's CDR3 is CASSYDPRRAFF. CDR3 DNA: TGTGCCAGCAGTTACGACCCTCGTCGGGCTTTCTTT.

The sample holds a few counts of this clonotype. The CDR3 is CASTSAGANVLTF. DNA for the CDR3: TGTGCCAGTACAAGTGCTGGGGCCAACGTCCTGACTTTC. The rearrangement joins TRBV19 to TRBJ2-6; D is unresolved. The CDR3 sequence is 13 residues long. V was cut by 7 bases and J by 2 bases, with 6 bases left in between. Germline V CDR1 and CDR2: LNHDA, SQIVND (reference sequence). The variable domain in full, with the rest retrieved from reference TRBV19 and TRBJ2-6, is DGGITQSPKYLFRKEGQNVTLSCEQNLNHDAMYWYRQDPGQGLRLIYYSQIVNDFQKGDIAEGYSVSREKKESFPLTVTSAQKNPTAFYLCASTSAGANVLTFGAGSRLTVL.

The chain joins TRBV6-5 to TRBJ2-7; 7 bases align to TRBD2. Germline V gene lookup returns CDR1 MNHEY and CDR2 SVGAGI. The CDR3 consists of 15 residues. The J segment lost 3 bases and the V segment lost 6 bases, leaving 11 bases of the junction unmatched. The chain's CDR3 is CASRGGGRNYYEQYF. The CDR3 nucleotides read TGTGCCAGCAGGGGGGGGGGACGGAATTACTACGAGCAGTACTTC.

The chain has TRBV19 and TRBJ2-1; TRBD2 aligns across 8 bases. There are 16 residues in the CDR3. V lost 2 bases and J lost 6; bases outside the gene matches: 9. CDR1 is LNHDA, CDR2 SQIVND, per germline (reference sequence). CDR3 coding DNA: TGTGCCAGTAGTATACCCCTGGGACTAGGTGTCAATGAGCAGTTCTTC. Its protein product is CASSIPLGLGVNEQFF.

The V gene is TRBV20-1, the J gene TRBJ1-2, with D perhaps matching TRBD1 (5 bases). Germline loops: CDR1 DFQATT, CDR2 SNEGSKA (reference sequence). The V and J ends lost 5 bases and 4 bases respectively, with 23 bases between them. CDR3 length: 16 amino acids. CDR3 in DNA: TGCAGTGCTGGGGAAAACAGGATAGTTGGATCCTATGGCTACACCTTC. It codes for CSAGENRIVGSYGYTF.

J is TRBJ2-3 and V is TRBV28, with TRBD2 identical over 12 bases. CDR3 length: 16 amino acids. J lost 2 bases, V lost 4 bases, and 4 bases had no gene match. Germline V CDR1 and CDR2: MDHEN, SYDVKM. CDR3 DNA sequence: TGTGCCAGCAGTTCAGGACTAGCGGGGCCCACAGATACGCAGTATTTT. Its translation is CASSSGLAGPTDTQYF.

The genes are TRBV12-3 or TRBV12-4 and TRBJ2-7, with TRBD1 matching 9 bases. The CDR3 is made up of 13 amino acids. The junction had 4 bases not matched to a gene; V was cut back by 4 bases and J by 6 bases. The CDR3 sequence is CASSSTGGGEQYF. CDR3 DNA: TGTGCCAGCAGTTCAACAGGGGGCGGCGAGCAGTACTTC.

Many counts were recorded for this clonotype. V usage is TRBV4-1 and J usage is TRBJ2-5; 8 bases align to TRBD1. Germline loops: CDR1 MGHRA, CDR2 YSYEKL. The CDR3 consists of 17 residues. V shed 2 bases and J 1 base; nucleotides not matched to a gene: 9. Here the CDR3 DNA reads TGCGCCAGCAGCCAACCCATGGGGACAGGAGCCCAAGAGACCCAGTACTTC. It is translated as CASSQPMGTGAQETQYF.

This clonotype was detected only a few times. The chain combines TRBV6-6 with TRBJ1-1; tentatively, D is TRBD1 (5 bases). Germline CDR1 is MNHNY and CDR2 is SVGAGI (reference sequence). This CDR3 comprises 15 residues. V was shortened by 2 bases and J by 1 base, with 11 bases between the two germline ends. CDR3: CASSYRGGKNTEAFF. The CDR3 coding sequence is TGTGCCAGCAGTTACCGGGGCGGCAAGAACACTGAAGCTTTCTTT.

This rearrangement joins TRBV12-3 or TRBV12-4 to TRBJ2-1; possibly TRBD2 for D (6 bases). V lost 4 bases to trimming and J lost 2 bases, with 12 bases between them. This CDR3 contains 15 residues. CDR3 in DNA: TGTGCCAGCAGTTCCCAGGGACTTGCCTACAATGAGCAGTTCTTC. Encoded protein: CASSSQGLAYNEQFF.

This clonotype has at least ten counts. The chain joins TRBV7-2 to TRBJ1-2; D is possibly TRBD1 (5 bases). The CDR3 length is 15 residues. The V gene's germline CDR1 is SGHTA and CDR2 FQGNSA. Trimming took 6 bases from V and 1 from J, leaving 15 bases between them. The CDR3 loop reads CASSLGTADNYGYTF. The CDR3 DNA follows: TGTGCCAGCAGTCTCGGGACCGCTGATAACTATGGCTACACCTTC.

The chain couples TRBV19 to TRBJ1-4; TRBD1 agrees at 7 bases. CDR3 length: 13 amino acids. Germline V gives CDR1 LNHDA, CDR2 SQIVND (reference sequence). J lost 11 bases, V lost 5 bases, and 8 bases had no gene match. The CDR3 is CASSGTERGKLFF. CDR3 in DNA: TGTGCCAGTAGTGGGACAGAAAGAGGGAAACTGTTTTTT. The whole variable domain, filled in from reference TRBV19 and TRBJ1-4, reads DGGITQSPKYLFRKEGQNVTLSCEQNLNHDAMYWYRQDPGQGLRLIYYSQIVNDFQKGDIAEGYSVSREKKESFPLTVTSAQKNPTAFYLCASSGTERGKLFFGSGTQLSVL.

This clonotype was seen a handful of times. The chain links TRBV4-1 to TRBJ1-6; 7 bases fit TRBD1. The CDR3 spans 16 residues. V lost 4 bases and J lost 6; bases outside the gene matches: 9. Germline V gives CDR1 MGHRA, CDR2 YSYEKL. The CDR3 loop is CASSPGGRFTNSPLHF. DNA of the CDR3: TGCGCCAGCAGCCCAGGGGGTAGATTTACTAATTCACCCCTCCACTTT.

In its sample, this clonotype was seen a few times. This chain joins TRBV5-1 and TRBJ1-2; TRBD1 might be the D (6 bases). This CDR3 spans 13 amino acids. The ends were cut back, 5 bases at V and 8 bases at J, with 16 bases in the middle. Germline V gives CDR1 SGHRS, CDR2 YFSETQ. In DNA, the CDR3 is TGCGCCAGCAGGGTACAGGGTGTGGCCGGCTACACCTTC. Translation gives CASRVQGVAGYTF.

The chain couples TRBV27 to TRBJ2-1, with 10 bases lining up with TRBD2. The CDR3 contains 15 residues. Germline trimming cut 3 bases from V and 12 bases from J; bases unmatched to any gene: 11. Germline loops: CDR1 MNHEY, CDR2 SMNVEV (reference sequence). CDR3 DNA sequence: TGTGCCAGCAGTTTCCAGCGGGGGGGTCCGAGAGGGCAGTTCTTC. It yields the protein CASSFQRGGPRGQFF.

The CDR3 loop is CASSLAAHGTYEQYF. The CDR3 nucleotides read TGTGCCAGCAGCTTAGCGGCCCACGGAACCTACGAGCAGTACTTC. This chain links TRBV7-6 with TRBJ2-7; D is unclear. The CDR3 covers 15 residues. V gave up 0 bases and J gave up 2 bases, with 11 bases separating them. Germline CDR1 reads SGHVS; CDR2 reads FNYEAQ.

The gene calls are TRBV10-1 and TRBJ1-1, with D perhaps matching TRBD1 (6 bases). V was pared by 3 bases and J by 4 bases, with 15 bases between. CDR1 is WNHNN, CDR2 SYGVQD, per germline (reference sequence). The CDR3 spans 15 residues. DNA for the CDR3: TGCGCCAGCAGTGATTGGGGGCAAGGGGGCACTGAAGCTTTCTTT. Amino acid sequence: CASSDWGQGGTEAFF.

The sample holds a few counts of this clonotype. The rearrangement joins TRBV28 to TRBJ1-1, with TRBD1 matching 7 bases. The germline V gene has CDR1 MDHEN and CDR2 SYDVKM. V was pared by 8 bases and J by 1 base, with 13 bases of the junction left unmatched. The CDR3 consists of 16 residues. As DNA, the CDR3 is TGTGCCAGCGCCTCAGGGGGTCGGCCCAAGAACACTGAAGCTTTCTTT. This codes for CASASGGRPKNTEAFF.

V and J are TRBV27 and TRBJ2-1; TRBD1 aligns across 7 bases. Trimming took 10 bases from V and 6 from J; bases not matched to a gene: 12. The germline CDR1 and CDR2 sequences are MNHEY and SMNVEV (reference sequence). The CDR3 has 14 amino acids. The CDR3 loop reads CATLNPDRFNEQFF. CDR3 DNA: TGTGCCACACTAAATCCGGACAGGTTCAATGAGCAGTTCTTC.

The table lists this clonotype with a few counts. V is TRBV12-3 or TRBV12-4 and J is TRBJ1-2; 7 bases are shared with TRBD1. CDR3 length: 16 amino acids. Trimming cost V 5 bases and J 2 bases; bases outside gene matches: 11. This CDR3 is CASSLLGGPTNYGYTF. The CDR3 DNA is TGTGCCAGCAGTCTATTAGGGGGCCCAACCAACTATGGCTACACCTTC.

This clonotype was counted at least ten times. The chain recombines TRBV7-8 with TRBJ1-4; TRBD1 agrees at 11 bases. Germline CDR1 and CDR2: SGHVS and FQNEAQ. The V gene end was trimmed by 4 bases and the J gene end by 0 bases; junction bases not matched to a gene: 4. The CDR3 runs to 17 residues. The CDR3 DNA follows: TGTGCCAGCAGCTGGACAGGGGGCGACGCAACTAATGAAAAACTGTTTTTT. Translated, it gives CASSWTGGDATNEKLFF. Full variable domain (outside the CDR3, taken from reference TRBV7-8 and TRBJ1-4): GAGVSQSPRYKVAKRGQDVALRCDPISGHVSLFWYQQALGQGPEFLTYFQNEAQLDKSGLPSDRFFAERPEGSVSTLKIQRTQQEDSAVYLCASSWTGGDATNEKLFFGSGTQLSVL.

This clonotype was observed a handful of times. The chain recombines TRBV4-2 with TRBJ2-5; 9 bases line up with TRBD2. Germline-derived CDR1 and CDR2 are LGHNA and YNFKEQ. The CDR3 totals 16 residues. V was clipped by 0 bases and J by 3 bases; unmatched bases: 5. The CDR3 protein is CASSQDPPSGEETQYF. The DNA of the CDR3 is TGTGCCAGCAGCCAAGATCCCCCTAGCGGGGAAGAGACCCAGTACTTC.

This clonotype showed up many times. The chain is built from TRBV7-8 and TRBJ1-5; D unresolved. Germline V CDR1 and CDR2: SGHVS, FQNEAQ. V was pared by 1 base and J by 2 bases, with 15 bases between. The CDR3 loop spans 17 amino acids. CDR3 amino acids: CASSLDGFVEGNQPQHF. CDR3 nucleotide sequence: TGTGCCAGCAGCTTAGACGGGTTCGTTGAGGGCAATCAGCCCCAGCATTTT.